Listed below are T cell receptor beta chains from one sample, sequenced in a study of blood T cell repertoires in COVID-19. Assay: immunoSEQ multiplex PCR; the TCRdb copy retains only in-frame clones and omits some. The table has just over 350,000 clones, 80% to 90% seen once. Sequenced: peripheral blood. These receptors originate from a woman aged 60-75 years with COVID-19, enrolled during active disease. CDR3s leave out the opening cysteine and the closing phenylalanine or tryptophan. A D gene is named only where the DNA matches it firmly.

d_call v_call cdr3_aa
NA TRBV19 ASSLEGRAHQPQH
TRBD1 TRBV7-2 ASSLASGQGVETQY
TRBD1 TRBV19 ASSRTGGASVNTEAF
TRBD1 TRBV18 ASSPPRGTGGGSNQPQH
NA TRBV6-5 ASSYSQGTHTIY
NA TRBV19 ASSPRGGDSPLH
NA TRBV27 ASKSQGSTDTQY
NA TRBV6-1 ASSDGVLLSYEQY
TRBD1 TRBV19 ASMRDRGNNSPLH
TRBD1 TRBV5-1 ASSPGQGGIPEAF
TRBD2 TRBV7-6 ASSPRGRESPDTQY
NA TRBV11-2 ASSQRNYGYT
TRBD1 TRBV5-1 ASSLMGGTGNEQF
NA TRBV7-2 ASSPYPRQDNNEKLF
NA TRBV6-5 ASTPAGVMTEAF
TRBD1 TRBV30 AWTRYLTGGYGYT
TRBD1 TRBV7-8 ASSLVGQGGSPLH
NA TRBV5-1 ASSSDTSLTEAF
NA TRBV5-1 ASSLERSSDYNEQF
NA TRBV7-9 ASTIGLRNGYT
TRBD1 TRBV7-3 ASSPYPGTGGRNEQF
NA TRBV11-3 ASSPGGTSNTEAF
NA TRBV6-2/TRBV6-3 ASSYSIGRGGYEQY
NA TRBV28 ASFPGEQPQH
NA TRBV27 ASSLPPTGYNEQF
TRBD1 TRBV3-1/TRBV3-2 ASSSRTGGADYGYT
TRBD1 TRBV9 ASSVTTGAGYT
NA TRBV5-4 ASSLTGTNYGYT
TRBD2 TRBV6-4 ASSVGGAGSYNEQF
TRBD1 TRBV5-6 ASTRTGEGNSPLH
NA TRBV11-3 ASSLSGAGGYEQY
TRBD1 TRBV4-3 ASSQNRGVGYGYT
NA TRBV6-1 ASSEAGTYTYEQY
TRBD2 TRBV15 ATSIPSGGRTDTQY
NA TRBV5-1 ASSQNGQSYEQY
TRBD1 TRBV27 ASSTIRGKSYNEQF
NA TRBV29-1 SVEMTGENIQY
TRBD1 TRBV3-1/TRBV3-2 ASSPSQGAETEAF
TRBD1 TRBV12-3/TRBV12-4 ASSETGVKEAF
NA TRBV7-6 ASSLAEANTEAF
TRBD1 TRBV7-8 ASSLQGASYGYT
TRBD1 TRBV5-8 ASSSTRTGERYEQY
NA TRBV29-1 SVESRTEAF
NA TRBV7-2 ASSLYHGNTEAF
TRBD2 TRBV30 AWSVSRTSGGWGNEQF
NA TRBV7-9 ASSSRERSGYT
TRBD1 TRBV27 ASWGQGGEKLF
NA TRBV5-1 ASSYGGGDQETQY
TRBD1 TRBV7-9 ASSSTGADTIY
TRBD1 TRBV4-2 ASSLRGTGAPSINSPLH